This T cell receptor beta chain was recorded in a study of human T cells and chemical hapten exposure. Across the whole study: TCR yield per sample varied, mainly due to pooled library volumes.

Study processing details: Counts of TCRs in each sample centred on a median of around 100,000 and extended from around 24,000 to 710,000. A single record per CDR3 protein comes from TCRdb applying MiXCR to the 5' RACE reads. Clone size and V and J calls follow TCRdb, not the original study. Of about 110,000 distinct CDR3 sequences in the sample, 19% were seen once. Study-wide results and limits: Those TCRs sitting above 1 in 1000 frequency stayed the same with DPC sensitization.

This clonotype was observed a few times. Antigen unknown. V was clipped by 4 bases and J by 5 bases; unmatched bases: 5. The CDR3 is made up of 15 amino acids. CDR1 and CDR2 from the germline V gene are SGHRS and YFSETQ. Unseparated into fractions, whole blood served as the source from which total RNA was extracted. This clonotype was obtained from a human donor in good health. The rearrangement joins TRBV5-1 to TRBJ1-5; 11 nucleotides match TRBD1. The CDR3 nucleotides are TGCGCCAGCAGCCACGGGACAGGGGGGGATCAGCCCCAGCATTTT. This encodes CASSHGTGGDQPQHF.